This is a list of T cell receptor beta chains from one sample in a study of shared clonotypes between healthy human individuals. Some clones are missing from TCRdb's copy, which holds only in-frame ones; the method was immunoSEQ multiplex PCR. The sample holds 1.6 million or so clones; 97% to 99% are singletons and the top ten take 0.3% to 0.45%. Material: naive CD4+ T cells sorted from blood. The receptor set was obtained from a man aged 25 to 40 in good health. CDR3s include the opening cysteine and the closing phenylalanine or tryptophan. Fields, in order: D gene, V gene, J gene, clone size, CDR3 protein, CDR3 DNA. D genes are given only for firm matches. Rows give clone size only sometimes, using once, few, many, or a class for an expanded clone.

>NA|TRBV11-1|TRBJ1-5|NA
CASSPSGNQPQHF
TGTGCCAGCAGCCCAAGTGGGAATCAGCCCCAGCATTTT
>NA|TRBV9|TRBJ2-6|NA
CASSVAGGNGANVLTF
TGTGCCAGCAGCGTAGCTGGGGGAAATGGGGCCAACGTCCTGACTTTC
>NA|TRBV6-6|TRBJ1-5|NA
CATTTGQLSNQPQHF
TGTGCCACCACGACCGGACAGCTATCTAATCAGCCCCAGCATTTT
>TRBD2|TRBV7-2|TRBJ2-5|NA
CASSFLAGGPDIQYF
TGTGCCAGCAGCTTCCTAGCGGGAGGGCCCGACATCCAGTACTTC
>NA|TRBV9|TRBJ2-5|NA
CASARWERETQYF
TGTGCCAGCGCCAGGTGGGAGCGTGAGACCCAGTACTTC
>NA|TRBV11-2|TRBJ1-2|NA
CASSPNGVYSNYGYTF
TGTGCCAGCAGCCCTAATGGGGTCTACTCTAACTATGGCTACACCTTC
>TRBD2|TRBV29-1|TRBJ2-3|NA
CSASIAGVGDTQYF
TGCAGCGCTTCCATAGCGGGAGTCGGAGATACGCAGTATTTT
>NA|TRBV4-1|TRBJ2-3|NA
CASSHTTDTQYF
TGCGCCAGCAGCCATACGACAGATACGCAGTATTTT
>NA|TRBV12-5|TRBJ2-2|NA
CASGLVSEGKWPGELFF
TGTGCTAGTGGTTTGGTTTCGGAGGGAAAGTGGCCCGGGGAGCTGTTTTTT
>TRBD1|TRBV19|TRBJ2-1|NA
CASSDRGSHEQFF
TGTGCCAGTAGTGACAGGGGTTCTCATGAGCAGTTCTTC
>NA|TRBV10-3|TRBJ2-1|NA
CAISDRVTYNEQFF
TGTGCCATCAGTGACAGGGTGACCTACAATGAGCAGTTCTTC
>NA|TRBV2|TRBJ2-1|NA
CASKFPSGNEQFF
TGTGCCAGCAAGTTTCCCAGTGGGAATGAGCAGTTCTTC
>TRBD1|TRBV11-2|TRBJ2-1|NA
CASSSSTGVIGYEQFF
TGTGCCAGCAGCTCCTCCACAGGGGTGATCGGTTATGAGCAGTTCTTC
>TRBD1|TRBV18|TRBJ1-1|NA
CASSPRGQENTEAFF
TGTGCCAGCTCACCACGCGGACAGGAGAACACTGAAGCTTTCTTT
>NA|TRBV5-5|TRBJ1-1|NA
CASSRNFQGGSTEAFF
TGTGCCAGCAGCCGAAACTTCCAGGGAGGTAGCACTGAAGCTTTCTTT
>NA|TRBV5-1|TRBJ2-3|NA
CASTLSDTQYF
TGCGCCAGCACTCTGTCAGATACGCAGTATTTT
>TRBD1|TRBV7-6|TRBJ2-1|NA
CASSRQGALYNNEQFF
TGTGCCAGCAGTCGACAGGGGGCCTTGTACAACAATGAGCAGTTCTTC
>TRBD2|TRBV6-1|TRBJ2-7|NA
CASTFTSGVSYEQYF
TGTGCCAGCACCTTTACTAGCGGAGTCTCCTACGAGCAGTACTTC
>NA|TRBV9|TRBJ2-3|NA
CASSVDGAGNTDTQYF
TGTGCCAGCAGCGTAGATGGTGCGGGGAACACAGATACGCAGTATTTT
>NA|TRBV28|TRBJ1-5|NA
CASSFGGSNQPQHF
TGTGCCAGCAGTTTCGGTGGATCGAATCAGCCCCAGCATTTT
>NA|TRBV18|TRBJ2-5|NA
CASSPPLWETQYF
TGTGCCAGCTCACCACCGCTTTGGGAGACCCAGTACTTC
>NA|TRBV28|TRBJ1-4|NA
CASSSAGGDEKLFF
TGTGCCAGCAGTTCTGCCGGGGGGGACGAAAAACTGTTTTTT
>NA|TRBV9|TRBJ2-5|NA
CASSVSGVKETQYF
TGTGCCAGCAGCGTGTCGGGGGTAAAAGAGACCCAGTACTTC
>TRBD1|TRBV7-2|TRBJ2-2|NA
CASSQRPGQGTGELFF
TGTGCCAGCAGCCAGAGACCGGGACAGGGGACCGGGGAGCTGTTTTTT
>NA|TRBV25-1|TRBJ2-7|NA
CASSEFKGHSYEQYF
TGTGCCAGCAGTGAATTTAAGGGGCACTCCTACGAGCAGTACTTC
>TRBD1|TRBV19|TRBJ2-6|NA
CASSQGQISGANVLTF
TGTGCCAGTAGTCAGGGACAGATCTCTGGGGCCAACGTCCTGACTTTC
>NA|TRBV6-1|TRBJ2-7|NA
CASSELTGEQYF
TGTGCCAGCAGTGAATTGACCGGCGAGCAGTACTTC
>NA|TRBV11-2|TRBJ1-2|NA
CASSLDLAVPYGYTF
TGTGCCAGCAGCTTAGATCTGGCAGTACCATATGGCTACACCTTC
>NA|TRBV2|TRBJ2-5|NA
CASEPQETQYF
TGTGCCAGCGAACCCCAAGAGACCCAGTACTTC
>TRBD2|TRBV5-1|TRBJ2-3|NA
CASSLVAGQDTQYF
TGCGCCAGCAGCTTGGTAGCGGGACAAGATACGCAGTATTTT
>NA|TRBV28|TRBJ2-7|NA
CASIRGSWDEQYF
TGTGCCAGCATCCGGGGAAGTTGGGACGAGCAGTACTTC
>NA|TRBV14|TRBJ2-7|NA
CASSQAVHYEQYF
TGTGCCAGCAGCCAAGCCGTCCACTACGAGCAGTACTTC
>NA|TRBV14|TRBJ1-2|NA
CASSQRMRFDGYTF
TGTGCCAGCAGCCAGAGGATGAGGTTCGATGGCTACACCTTC
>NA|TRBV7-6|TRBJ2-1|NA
CASSLSGRVYNEQFF
TGTGCCAGCAGCTTATCGGGGAGAGTCTACAATGAGCAGTTCTTC
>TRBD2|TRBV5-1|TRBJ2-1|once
CASSLLQREAHSYNEQFF
TGCGCCAGCAGCTTGCTCCAGCGGGAGGCCCACTCCTACAATGAGCAGTTCTTC
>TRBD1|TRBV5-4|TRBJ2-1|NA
CASSFGQGTYNEQFF
TGTGCCAGCAGCTTTGGACAGGGCACCTACAATGAGCAGTTCTTC
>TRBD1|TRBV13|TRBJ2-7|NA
CASRSTGETYEQYF
TGTGCCAGCAGGTCTACAGGGGAAACCTACGAGCAGTACTTC
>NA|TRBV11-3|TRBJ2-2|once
CASSLSLGGELFF
TGTGCCAGCAGCTTAAGCCTGGGCGGGGAGCTGTTTTTT
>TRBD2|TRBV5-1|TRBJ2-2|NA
CASSLLAGAHGELFF
TGCGCCAGCAGCTTGCTAGCGGGAGCCCACGGGGAGCTGTTTTTT
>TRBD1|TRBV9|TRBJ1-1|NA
CASSGGQRGTEAFF
TGTGCCAGCAGCGGGGGACAGCGGGGGACTGAAGCTTTCTTT
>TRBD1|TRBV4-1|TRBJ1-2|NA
CASSLQGGGGYTF
TGCGCCAGCAGCCTGCAGGGGGGAGGCGGCTACACCTTC
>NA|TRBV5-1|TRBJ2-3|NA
CASSLVGGDTQYF
TGCGCCAGCAGCCTCGTCGGAGGGGATACGCAGTATTTT
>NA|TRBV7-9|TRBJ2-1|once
CASSFNRDSRVYEQFF
TGTGCCAGCAGCTTTAATCGGGACTCGAGGGTCTATGAGCAGTTCTTC
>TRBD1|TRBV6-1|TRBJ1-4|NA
CASSEATGGGEKLFF
TGTGCCAGCAGTGAAGCGACAGGGGGAGGAGAAAAACTGTTTTTT
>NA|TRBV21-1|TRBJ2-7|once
CASSEDLGLEGYEQYF
TGTGCCAGCAGCGAAGATCTAGGTCTCGAAGGCTACGAGCAGTACTTC
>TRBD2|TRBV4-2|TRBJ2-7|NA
CASSQDHSGLNSYEQYF
TGTGCCAGCAGCCAAGATCATAGCGGGCTGAATTCCTACGAGCAGTACTTC
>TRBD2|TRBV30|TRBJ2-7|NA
CAWKAGEVGQYF
TGTGCCTGGAAAGCGGGGGAGGTCGGGCAGTACTTC
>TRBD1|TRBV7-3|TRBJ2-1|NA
CASSLPVVGQAYNEQFF
TGTGCCAGCAGCTTACCGGTTGTAGGACAGGCCTACAATGAGCAGTTCTTC
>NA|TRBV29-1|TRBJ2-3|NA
CSVESGFHTDTQYF
TGCAGCGTTGAATCGGGATTCCACACAGATACGCAGTATTTT
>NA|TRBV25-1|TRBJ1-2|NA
CASSGFTVTPYGYTF
TGTGCCAGCAGTGGGTTTACAGTCACCCCCTATGGCTACACCTTC
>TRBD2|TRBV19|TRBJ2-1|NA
CASSTRPGLAGVGYNEQFF
TGTGCCAGTAGTACCCGGCCGGGACTAGCGGGAGTGGGGTACAATGAGCAGTTCTTC
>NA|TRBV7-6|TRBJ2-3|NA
CASSSPTDTQYF
TGTGCCAGCAGCTCCCCCACAGATACGCAGTATTTT
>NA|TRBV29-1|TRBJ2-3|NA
CSVRSTDTQYF
TGCAGCGTTAGAAGCACAGATACGCAGTATTTT
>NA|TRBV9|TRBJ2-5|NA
CASSGGRRETQYF
TGTGCCAGCAGCGGCGGTCGCCGAGAGACCCAGTACTTC
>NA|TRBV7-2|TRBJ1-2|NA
CASSLVPGSPYGYTF
TGTGCCAGCAGCTTAGTACCCGGATCTCCCTATGGCTACACCTTC